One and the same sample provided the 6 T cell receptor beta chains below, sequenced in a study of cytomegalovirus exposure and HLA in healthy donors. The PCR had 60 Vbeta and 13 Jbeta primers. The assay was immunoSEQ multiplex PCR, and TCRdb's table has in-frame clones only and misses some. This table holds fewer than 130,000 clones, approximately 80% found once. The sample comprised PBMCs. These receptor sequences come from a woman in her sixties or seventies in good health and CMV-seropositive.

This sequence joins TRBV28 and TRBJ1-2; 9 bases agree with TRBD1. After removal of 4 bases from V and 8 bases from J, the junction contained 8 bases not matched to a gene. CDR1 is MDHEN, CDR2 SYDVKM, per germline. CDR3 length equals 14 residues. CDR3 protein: CASSSPTGGWGYTF. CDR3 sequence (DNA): TGTGCCAGCAGTTCACCCACAGGGGGCTGGGGCTACACCTTC.

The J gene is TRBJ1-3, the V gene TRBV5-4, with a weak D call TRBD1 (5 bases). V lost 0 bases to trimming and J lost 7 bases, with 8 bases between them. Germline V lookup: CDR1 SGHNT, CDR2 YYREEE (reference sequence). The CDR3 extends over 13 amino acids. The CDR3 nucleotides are TGTGCCAGCAGCTTGGGACGGGGGAACACCATATATTTT. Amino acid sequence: CASSLGRGNTIYF.

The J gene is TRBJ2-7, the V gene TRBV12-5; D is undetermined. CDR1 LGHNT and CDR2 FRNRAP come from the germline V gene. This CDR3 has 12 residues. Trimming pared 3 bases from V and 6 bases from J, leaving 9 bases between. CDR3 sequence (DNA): TGTGCTAGTGGTTTAGGTGGGCGCGAGCAGTACTTC. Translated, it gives CASGLGGREQYF.

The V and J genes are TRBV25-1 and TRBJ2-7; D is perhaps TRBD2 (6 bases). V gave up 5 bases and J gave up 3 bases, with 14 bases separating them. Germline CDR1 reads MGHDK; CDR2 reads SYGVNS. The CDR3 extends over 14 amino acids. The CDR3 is CASSPEGMFYEQYF. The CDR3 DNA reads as TGTGCCAGCAGTCCGGAGGGAATGTTCTACGAGCAGTACTTC.

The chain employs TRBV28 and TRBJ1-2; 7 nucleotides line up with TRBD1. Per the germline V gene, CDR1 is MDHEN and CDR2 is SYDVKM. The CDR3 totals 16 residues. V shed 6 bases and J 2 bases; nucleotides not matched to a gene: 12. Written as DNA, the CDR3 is TGTGCCAGCAGATCACCGGGACAGCTACTAAACTATGGCTACACCTTC. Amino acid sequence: CASRSPGQLLNYGYTF.

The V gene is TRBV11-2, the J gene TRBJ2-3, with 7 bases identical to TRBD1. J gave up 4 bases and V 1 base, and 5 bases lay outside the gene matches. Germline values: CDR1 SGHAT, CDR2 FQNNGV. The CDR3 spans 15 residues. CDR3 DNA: TGTGCCAGCAGCTTAGGCGACAGGGTTGCAGATACGCAGTATTTT. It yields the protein CASSLGDRVADTQYF.